Each of the 12 T cell receptor beta chains below was sequenced from the same sample in a study of T-cell memory formation after mild COVID-19 listed by TCRdb under 2021. Library preparation employed 5' RACE. Sequencing was performed on an Illumina NovaSeq 6000. TCRdb reworked the public reads: Q25 trimming with fastp, MiXCR clone assembly, productive beta chains retained. Rows with a matching CDR3 protein are joined into one entry that keeps the most common DNA and genes. The sample table contains 260,000 or so distinct CDR3 sequences; only one count was recorded for over 15% of them. The top ten hold 22% of the sample. Sequenced sample: PBMCs or a T cell subset sorted from them (not recorded which). The receptors come from a man between 18 and 29 years old who had mild COVID-19 (a few samples of this study predate the infection). The sample titles of this study are shuffled in the database, so cell type and time point are left out; the donor was told from shared clones.

The CDR3 loop reads CASSLRTPGGTDTQYF. The CDR3 DNA is TGTGCCAGCAGCTTAAGAACCCCTGGGGGCACAGATACGCAGTATTTT. The chain recombines TRBV7-2 with TRBJ2-3, with D unclear. The CDR3 spans 16 residues. V was cut by 2 bases and J by 1 base, with 13 bases left in between. Germline V lookup: CDR1 SGHTA, CDR2 FQGNSA. The full variable domain, its missing parts supplied by reference TRBV7-2 and TRBJ2-3, is GAGVSQSPSNKVTEKGKDVELRCDPISGHTALYWYRQSLGQGLEFLIYFQGNSAPDKSGLPSDRFSAERTGGSVSTLTIQRTQQEDSAVYLCASSLRTPGGTDTQYFGPGTRLTVL.

This clonotype was seen more than once but under ten times. This chain connects TRBV4-1 to TRBJ2-5; no clear D. CDR3 length equals 15 residues. CDR1 and CDR2 from the germline V gene are MGHRA and YSYEKL. V was pared by 3 bases and J by 2 bases, with 13 bases between. CDR3 nucleotide sequence: TGCGCCAGCAGCCAGCGGATGGCGGAACAAGAGACCCAGTACTTC. Translating gives CASSQRMAEQETQYF.

This clonotype was counted only a few times. The CDR3 loop reads CASSLVGNPDTQYF. The CDR3 nucleotides read TGTGCCAGCAGCCTAGTGGGGAATCCCGATACGCAGTATTTT. The chain links TRBV11-1 to TRBJ2-3; unclear D gene. V was cut by 5 bases and J by 6 bases, with 15 bases left in between. Germline assignment: CDR1 SGHAT and CDR2 FQDESV (reference sequence). The CDR3 has 14 residues.

The chain employs TRBV6-1 and TRBJ1-1; no clear D gene. V dropped 6 bases and J dropped 3 bases, with 17 bases sitting between them. The CDR3 contains 15 residues. Germline loops: CDR1 MNHNS, CDR2 SASEGT. Here the CDR3 reads CASRLKESQYTEAFF. The CDR3 region has the DNA TGTGCCAGCAGATTAAAGGAGTCGCAGTACACTGAAGCTTTCTTT.

V gene TRBV7-4 combines with J gene TRBJ2-1; no reliable D call. Germline CDR1 and CDR2: SGHVT and SQSDAQ. Trimming removed 2 bases from V and 10 bases from J, with 15 bases in between. CDR3 length: 14 amino acids. CDR3 bases: TGTGCCAGCAGCTTACCTGGACCGCGCAAGGAGCAGTTCTTC. Translated, it gives CASSLPGPRKEQFF.

This clonotype came up a few times. The chain links TRBV10-2 to TRBJ2-2; 9 bases match TRBD2. V shed 3 bases, J shed 2 bases, and the junction held 4 bases outside the gene matches. CDR1 is WSHSY, CDR2 SAAADI, per germline. This CDR3 is built from 16 residues. DNA of the CDR3: TGCGCCAGCAGTGATTTAGCGGGGGTCAACACCGGGGAGCTGTTTTTT. Translating it yields CASSDLAGVNTGELFF.

This clonotype was counted a few times. The chain employs TRBV27 and TRBJ2-5; possible D gene TRBD2, 5 bases. V gave up 3 bases and J gave up 5 bases, with 10 bases separating them. Germline V CDR1 and CDR2: MNHEY, SMNVEV (reference sequence). The CDR3 consists of 13 residues. The CDR3 DNA sequence: TGTGCCAGCAGTTTCGGGGTATGGGAGACCCAGTACTTC. Translation: CASSFGVWETQYF.

The genes are TRBV29-1 and TRBJ2-3, with D possibly being TRBD1 (5 bases). CDR3 length equals 13 residues. The V gene's germline CDR1 is SQVTM and CDR2 ANQGSEA. V lost 7 bases and J 1 base, leaving 12 bases between the germline ends. The CDR3 reads CSASDSRTDTQYF. In DNA form, the CDR3 reads TGCAGCGCGTCTGACAGCCGCACAGATACGCAGTATTTT.

This clonotype has more than one count but fewer than ten. V usage is TRBV19 and J usage is TRBJ1-3; D gene ambiguous. The V end lost 5 bases, the J end lost 0 bases, and 8 bases lay between the germline ends. The CDR3 sequence is 14 residues long. The germline gives CDR1 LNHDA, CDR2 SQIVND (reference sequence). CDR3 sequence (DNA): TGTGCCAGTAGTGTGACCCGCTCTGGAAACACCATATATTTT. It yields the protein CASSVTRSGNTIYF. Supplemented by reference TRBV19 and TRBJ1-3, the full variable domain reads DGGITQSPKYLFRKEGQNVTLSCEQNLNHDAMYWYRQDPGQGLRLIYYSQIVNDFQKGDIAEGYSVSREKKESFPLTVTSAQKNPTAFYLCASSVTRSGNTIYFGEGSWLTVV.

This clonotype was seen at least ten times. This chain connects TRBV5-1 to TRBJ1-2; perhaps TRBD1 as D (6 bases). V was shortened by 4 bases and J by 0 bases, with 19 bases between the two germline ends. Germline-derived CDR1 and CDR2 are SGHRS and YFSETQ. The CDR3 totals 17 residues. As DNA, the CDR3 is TGCGCCAGCAGCGGACAGCCCCGACCTATAGCTAACTATGGCTACACCTTC. It codes for CASSGQPRPIANYGYTF.

This clonotype has a handful of counts. The chain combines TRBV20-1 with TRBJ2-1, with 8 bases fitting TRBD2. Germline lookup yields CDR1 DFQATT and CDR2 SNEGSKA (reference sequence). V lost 0 bases, J lost 3 bases, and 7 bases stayed unmatched. The CDR3 covers 16 residues. The DNA for the CDR3 is TGCAGTGCTAGAGAAGGGCTAGCGGGCTACTACAATGAGCAGTTCTTC. It translates to CSAREGLAGYYNEQFF.

This chain uses TRBV12-5 with TRBJ2-3; D call uncertain. There are 12 residues in the CDR3. V was shortened by 1 base and J by 4 bases, with 3 bases between the two germline ends. Germline V gene sequence: CDR1 LGHNT, CDR2 FRNRAP. The CDR3 here is CASGLEADTQYF. The DNA of the CDR3 is TGTGCTAGTGGTTTGGAGGCAGATACGCAGTATTTT.